The following is a T cell receptor beta chain sequence with its context. The target antigen is unknown. The sample belongs to a study of cytomegalovirus exposure and HLA in healthy donors. Study-level background: Both the 120 validation repertoires and the approximately 700 first-cohort repertoires used the same platform, as reported by a later analysis.

Study findings and constraints: The authors listed around 150 TCR beta chains as cytomegalovirus-associated. In vitro data verified a few CMV-associated chains as specific for CMV antigens.

The CDR3 contains 15 residues. Germline assignment: CDR1 GTSNPN and CDR2 SVGIG (reference sequence). Trimming pared 2 bases from V and 4 bases from J, leaving 16 bases between. Clones were read by immunoSEQ multiplex PCR, and TCRdb kept only the in-frame ones, dropping some. This sample has tens of thousands of clones, with around 94% found just once. The sample taken for sequencing was PBMCs. V usage is TRBV30 and J usage is TRBJ2-3, with D unresolved. The clonotype was recovered from a man younger than 35 in good health and CMV-seronegative. CDR3 loop: CAWSPLKTLADTQYF. Written as DNA, the CDR3 is TGTGCCTGGAGTCCCCTTAAGACCCTAGCAGATACGCAGTATTTT.